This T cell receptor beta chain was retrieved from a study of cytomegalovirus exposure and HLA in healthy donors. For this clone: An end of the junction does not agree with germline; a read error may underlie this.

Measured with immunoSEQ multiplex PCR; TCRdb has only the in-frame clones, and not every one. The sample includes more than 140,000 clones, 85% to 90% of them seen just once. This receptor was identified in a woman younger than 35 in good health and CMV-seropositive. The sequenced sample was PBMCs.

As DNA, the CDR3 is TGTGCCAGCAGAGAAGGACAGGGGAACACTGAAGCTTTCTTT. Translating gives CASREGQGNTEAFF. The chain employs TRBV2 and TRBJ1-1, with 8 bases matching TRBD1. The CDR3 spans 14 residues. Germline V gene sequence: CDR1 SNHLY, CDR2 FYNNEI.